One sample yielded the 7 T cell receptor beta chains listed below, sequenced in a study of preoperative IRX-2 immunotherapy in early breast cancer. Sequencing used immunoSEQ multiplex PCR; TCRdb keeps in-frame clones, though not all of them. The data contain roughly 25,000 clones, roughly 95% of them seen just once; the ten biggest clones take up 15% to 20%. Specified treatment: preoperative locoregional IRX-2 cytokine immunotherapy. This material consisted of tumor tissue, taken after IRX-2 immunotherapy. The receptors shown here come from a human donor with breast cancer.

This rearrangement joins TRBV7-9 to TRBJ2-7; the D gene is possibly TRBD1 (5 bases). CDR3 length: 15 amino acids. CDR1 and CDR2 (germline): SEHNR, FQNEAQ (reference sequence). V shed 5 bases and J shed 7 bases, with 21 bases lying between them. CDR3 bases: TGTGCCAGCAGCCCCGAAGGGGCTTTCGGCGAAGAGCAGTACTTC. Translation gives CASSPEGAFGEEQYF. The entire variable domain, with the rest obtained from reference TRBV7-9 and TRBJ2-7, is as follows: DTGVSQNPRHKITKRGQNVTFRCDPISEHNRLYWYRQTLGQGPEFLTYFQNEAQLEKSRLLSDRFSAERPKGSFSTLEIQRTEQGDSAMYLCASSPEGAFGEEQYFGPGTRLTVT.

The CDR3 bases are TGTGCCAGCAGCGTGGATCCTAACTACGAGCAGTACTTC. This codes for CASSVDPNYEQYF. This chain links TRBV27 with TRBJ2-7; D call uncertain. Trimming took off 6 bases at V and 3 bases at J, with 12 bases between the two ends. Germline loops: CDR1 MNHEY, CDR2 SMNVEV (reference sequence). The length of the CDR3 is 13 residues.

The chain has TRBV10-2 and TRBJ2-3; D may be TRBD2 (6 bases). In germline, CDR1 is WSHSY, CDR2 SAAADI. Trimming left V 8 bases short and J 5 bases short, with 11 bases between. The CDR3 is 12 residues long. The CDR3 region has the DNA TGCGCCAGCGGCTCGGGGGTAGATACGCAGTATTTT. Translation: CASGSGVDTQYF.

This chain uses TRBV7-9 with TRBJ1-3; unclear D gene. Germline V gene lookup returns CDR1 SEHNR and CDR2 FQNEAQ (reference sequence). V lost 0 bases and J 4 bases, leaving 7 bases between the germline ends. This CDR3 spans 14 amino acids. CDR3 in amino acids: CASSLAGRGNTIYF. CDR3 sequence (DNA): TGTGCCAGCAGCTTAGCAGGGCGGGGAAACACCATATATTTT.

The chain combines TRBV13 with TRBJ2-5; the D call may be TRBD1 or TRBD2 (6 bases each). The germline V gene has CDR1 PRHDT and CDR2 FYEKMQ (reference sequence). Trimming removed 5 bases at V and 4 bases at J, with 17 bases between. This CDR3 comprises 15 residues. The CDR3, as DNA: TGTGCCAGCAGCCTAAAAGGAGGGGGGAGAGAGACCCAGTACTTC. Translation gives CASSLKGGGRETQYF.

The chain uses TRBV19 and TRBJ2-3; TRBD2 might be the D (6 bases). The V gene lost 0 bases and the J gene lost 9 bases, with 10 bases spanning the gap. The CDR3 spans 13 residues. Per the germline V gene, CDR1 is LNHDA and CDR2 is SQIVND (reference sequence). DNA of the CDR3: TGTGCCAGTAGTATAGATCGGGGGAGCACGCAGTATTTT. This encodes CASSIDRGSTQYF. The entire variable domain, with the rest obtained from reference TRBV19 and TRBJ2-3, is as follows: DGGITQSPKYLFRKEGQNVTLSCEQNLNHDAMYWYRQDPGQGLRLIYYSQIVNDFQKGDIAEGYSVSREKKESFPLTVTSAQKNPTAFYLCASSIDRGSTQYFGPGTRLTVL.

The rearrangement uses TRBV28 and TRBJ1-2, with no clear D. V lost 8 bases and J 8 bases, leaving 12 bases between the germline ends. This CDR3 has 11 residues. Germline values: CDR1 MDHEN, CDR2 SYDVKM. CDR3 sequence reads: CASHTLRGYTF. Here the CDR3 DNA reads TGTGCCAGCCATACCCTCAGAGGCTACACCTTC.